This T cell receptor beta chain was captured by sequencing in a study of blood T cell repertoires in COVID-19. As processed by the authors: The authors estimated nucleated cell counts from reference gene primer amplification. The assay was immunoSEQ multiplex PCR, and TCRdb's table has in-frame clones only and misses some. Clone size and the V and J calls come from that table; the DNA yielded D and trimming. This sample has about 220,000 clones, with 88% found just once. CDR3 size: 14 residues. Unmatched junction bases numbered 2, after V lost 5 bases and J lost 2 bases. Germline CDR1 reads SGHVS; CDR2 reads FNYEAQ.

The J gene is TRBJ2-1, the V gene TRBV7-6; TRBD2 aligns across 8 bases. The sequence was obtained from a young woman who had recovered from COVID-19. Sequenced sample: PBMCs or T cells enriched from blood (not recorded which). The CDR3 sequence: CASSPGGTYNEQFF. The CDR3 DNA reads TGTGCCAGCAGCCCGGGGGGGACCTACAATGAGCAGTTCTTC.